This entry is about one TCR beta chain. CDR1 is MGHDK and CDR2 is SYGVNS in the germline V gene. V was trimmed by 8 bases and J by 1 base, leaving 17 bases between them. The CDR3 sequence is 15 residues long. Each patient went into thyroid surgery without having received any treatment. TCRdb reassembled clones from the PCR reads with MiXCR. This sample has roughly 21,000 clones, with approximately 30% found just once. The sample belongs to a study of metastatic and nonmetastatic thyroid tumors. Study-level information: Repertoires were compared across blood and tumor or nodule tissue from malignant and benign thyroid patients.

The rearrangement uses TRBV25-1 and TRBJ1-1, with D tentatively TRBD1 (5 bases). The sequence came from a female donor with papillary thyroid cancer or a benign thyroid nodule (not recorded which). Some clones in this sample may be carry-over from other donors' samples. Sequencing used blood. The CDR3 coding sequence is TGTGCCAGCGAACACAGGATGGGCCAGAACACTGAAGCTTTCTTT. This gives the protein CASEHRMGQNTEAFF.